What follows describes a single T cell receptor (beta chain). This entry is derived from a study of cytomegalovirus exposure and HLA in healthy donors. V was shortened by 5 bases and J by 0 bases, with 18 bases between the two germline ends. Germline loops: CDR1 SGHRS, CDR2 YFSETQ. The CDR3 consists of 16 residues. In the PCR, 60 Vbeta and 13 Jbeta primers were used. Clones were read by immunoSEQ multiplex PCR, and TCRdb kept only the in-frame ones, dropping some. This table holds a few hundred thousand clones, roughly 80% found once. The origin of this receptor is a man aged 25-45 years in good health and CMV-seronegative. The chain carries TRBV5-1 and TRBJ2-7; the D gene is possibly TRBD1 (6 bases). The sequencing input was PBMCs. The CDR3 DNA sequence: TGCGCCAGCAGGTATCAACAGGGACCTAGCTCCTACGAGCAGTACTTC. Its translation is CASRYQQGPSSYEQYF.